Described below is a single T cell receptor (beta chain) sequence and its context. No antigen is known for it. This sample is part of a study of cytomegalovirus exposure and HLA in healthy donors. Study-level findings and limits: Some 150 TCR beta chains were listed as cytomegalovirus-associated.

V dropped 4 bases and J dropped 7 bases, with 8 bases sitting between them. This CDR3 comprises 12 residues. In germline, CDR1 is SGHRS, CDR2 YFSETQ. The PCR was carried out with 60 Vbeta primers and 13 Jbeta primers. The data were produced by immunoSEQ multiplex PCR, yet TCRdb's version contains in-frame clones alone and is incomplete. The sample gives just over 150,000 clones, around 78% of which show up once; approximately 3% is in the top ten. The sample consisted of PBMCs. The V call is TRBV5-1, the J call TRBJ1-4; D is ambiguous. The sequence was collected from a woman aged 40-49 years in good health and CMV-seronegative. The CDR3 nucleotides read TGCGCCAGCAGCCCGGGAGGTGAAAAACTGTTTTTT. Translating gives CASSPGGEKLFF.